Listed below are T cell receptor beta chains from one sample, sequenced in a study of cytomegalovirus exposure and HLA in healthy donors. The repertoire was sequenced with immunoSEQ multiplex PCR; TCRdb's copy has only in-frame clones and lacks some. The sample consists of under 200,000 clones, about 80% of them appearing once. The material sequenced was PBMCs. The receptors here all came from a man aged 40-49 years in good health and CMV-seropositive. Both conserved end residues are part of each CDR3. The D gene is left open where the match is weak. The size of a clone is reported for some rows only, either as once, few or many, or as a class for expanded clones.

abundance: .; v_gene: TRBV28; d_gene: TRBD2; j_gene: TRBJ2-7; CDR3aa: CASSTSGTSDEQYF; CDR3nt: TGTGCCAGCAGTACCTCCGGGACTAGCGACGAGCAGTACTTC
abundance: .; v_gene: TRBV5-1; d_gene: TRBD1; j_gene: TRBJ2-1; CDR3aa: CASSPTGTGPEQFF; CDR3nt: TGCGCCAGCAGCCCAACCGGGACAGGGCCCGAGCAGTTCTTC
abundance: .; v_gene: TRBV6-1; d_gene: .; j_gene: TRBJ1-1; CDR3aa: CASSVVGSAEAFF; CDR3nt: TGTGCCAGCAGTGTGGTGGGGAGCGCTGAAGCTTTCTTT
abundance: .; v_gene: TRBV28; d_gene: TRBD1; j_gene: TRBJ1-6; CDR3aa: CASSGPDRANNSPLHF; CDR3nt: TGTGCCAGCAGTGGGCCCGACAGGGCCAATAATTCACCCCTCCACTTT
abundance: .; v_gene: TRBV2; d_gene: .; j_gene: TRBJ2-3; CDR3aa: CASIGAVDTQYF; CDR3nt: TGTGCCAGCATAGGAGCGGTAGATACGCAGTATTTT
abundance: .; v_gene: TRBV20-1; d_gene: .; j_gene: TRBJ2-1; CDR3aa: CSAILQGEQFF; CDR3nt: TGCAGTGCTATCTTACAGGGTGAGCAGTTCTTC
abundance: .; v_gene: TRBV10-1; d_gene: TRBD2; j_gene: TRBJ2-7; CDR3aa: CASSPRTSGIPYEQYF; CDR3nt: TGCGCCAGCAGTCCTCGGACTAGCGGGATTCCCTACGAGCAGTACTTC
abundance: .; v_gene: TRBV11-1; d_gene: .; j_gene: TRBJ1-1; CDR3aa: CASSFGGRGRMNTEAFF; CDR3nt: TGTGCCAGCAGCTTTGGAGGGCGGGGGCGAATGAACACTGAAGCTTTCTTT
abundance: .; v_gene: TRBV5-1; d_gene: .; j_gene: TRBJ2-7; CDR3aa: CASNGDTLGEQYF; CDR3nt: TGCGCCAGCAACGGGGACACTCTTGGCGAGCAGTACTTC
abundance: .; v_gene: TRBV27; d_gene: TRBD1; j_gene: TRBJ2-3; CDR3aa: CASGRDRGTDTQYF; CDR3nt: TGTGCCAGCGGCCGGGACAGGGGAACAGATACGCAGTATTTT
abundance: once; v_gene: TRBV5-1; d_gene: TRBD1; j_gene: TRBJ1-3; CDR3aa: CASSRTGGRSGNTIYF; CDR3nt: TGCGCCAGCAGCCGCACAGGGGGCAGATCTGGAAACACCATATATTTT
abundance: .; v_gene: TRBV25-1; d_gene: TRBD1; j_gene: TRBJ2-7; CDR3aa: CASTRQGVGYEQYF; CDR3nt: TGTGCCAGCACCCGACAGGGGGTCGGGTACGAGCAGTACTTC
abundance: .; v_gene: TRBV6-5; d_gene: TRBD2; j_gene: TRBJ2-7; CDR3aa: CASSAARGGFYEQYF; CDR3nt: TGTGCCAGCAGTGCCGCCCGCGGGGGGTTCTACGAGCAGTACTTC